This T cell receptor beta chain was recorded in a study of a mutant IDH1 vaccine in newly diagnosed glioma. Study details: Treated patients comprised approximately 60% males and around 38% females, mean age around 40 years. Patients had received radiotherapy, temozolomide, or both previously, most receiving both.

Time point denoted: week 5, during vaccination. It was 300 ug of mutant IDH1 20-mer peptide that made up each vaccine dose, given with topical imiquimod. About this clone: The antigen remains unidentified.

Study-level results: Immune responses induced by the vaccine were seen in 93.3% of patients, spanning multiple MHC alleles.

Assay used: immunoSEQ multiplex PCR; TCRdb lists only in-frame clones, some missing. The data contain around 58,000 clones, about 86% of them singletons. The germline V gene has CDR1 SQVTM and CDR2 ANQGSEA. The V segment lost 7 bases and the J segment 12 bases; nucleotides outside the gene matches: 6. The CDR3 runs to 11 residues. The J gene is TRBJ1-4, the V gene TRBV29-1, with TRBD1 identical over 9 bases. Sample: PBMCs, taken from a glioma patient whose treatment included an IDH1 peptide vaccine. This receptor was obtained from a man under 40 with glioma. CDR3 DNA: TGCAGCGCGAGGAGACAGGGGGAACTGTTTTTT. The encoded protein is CSARRQGELFF.